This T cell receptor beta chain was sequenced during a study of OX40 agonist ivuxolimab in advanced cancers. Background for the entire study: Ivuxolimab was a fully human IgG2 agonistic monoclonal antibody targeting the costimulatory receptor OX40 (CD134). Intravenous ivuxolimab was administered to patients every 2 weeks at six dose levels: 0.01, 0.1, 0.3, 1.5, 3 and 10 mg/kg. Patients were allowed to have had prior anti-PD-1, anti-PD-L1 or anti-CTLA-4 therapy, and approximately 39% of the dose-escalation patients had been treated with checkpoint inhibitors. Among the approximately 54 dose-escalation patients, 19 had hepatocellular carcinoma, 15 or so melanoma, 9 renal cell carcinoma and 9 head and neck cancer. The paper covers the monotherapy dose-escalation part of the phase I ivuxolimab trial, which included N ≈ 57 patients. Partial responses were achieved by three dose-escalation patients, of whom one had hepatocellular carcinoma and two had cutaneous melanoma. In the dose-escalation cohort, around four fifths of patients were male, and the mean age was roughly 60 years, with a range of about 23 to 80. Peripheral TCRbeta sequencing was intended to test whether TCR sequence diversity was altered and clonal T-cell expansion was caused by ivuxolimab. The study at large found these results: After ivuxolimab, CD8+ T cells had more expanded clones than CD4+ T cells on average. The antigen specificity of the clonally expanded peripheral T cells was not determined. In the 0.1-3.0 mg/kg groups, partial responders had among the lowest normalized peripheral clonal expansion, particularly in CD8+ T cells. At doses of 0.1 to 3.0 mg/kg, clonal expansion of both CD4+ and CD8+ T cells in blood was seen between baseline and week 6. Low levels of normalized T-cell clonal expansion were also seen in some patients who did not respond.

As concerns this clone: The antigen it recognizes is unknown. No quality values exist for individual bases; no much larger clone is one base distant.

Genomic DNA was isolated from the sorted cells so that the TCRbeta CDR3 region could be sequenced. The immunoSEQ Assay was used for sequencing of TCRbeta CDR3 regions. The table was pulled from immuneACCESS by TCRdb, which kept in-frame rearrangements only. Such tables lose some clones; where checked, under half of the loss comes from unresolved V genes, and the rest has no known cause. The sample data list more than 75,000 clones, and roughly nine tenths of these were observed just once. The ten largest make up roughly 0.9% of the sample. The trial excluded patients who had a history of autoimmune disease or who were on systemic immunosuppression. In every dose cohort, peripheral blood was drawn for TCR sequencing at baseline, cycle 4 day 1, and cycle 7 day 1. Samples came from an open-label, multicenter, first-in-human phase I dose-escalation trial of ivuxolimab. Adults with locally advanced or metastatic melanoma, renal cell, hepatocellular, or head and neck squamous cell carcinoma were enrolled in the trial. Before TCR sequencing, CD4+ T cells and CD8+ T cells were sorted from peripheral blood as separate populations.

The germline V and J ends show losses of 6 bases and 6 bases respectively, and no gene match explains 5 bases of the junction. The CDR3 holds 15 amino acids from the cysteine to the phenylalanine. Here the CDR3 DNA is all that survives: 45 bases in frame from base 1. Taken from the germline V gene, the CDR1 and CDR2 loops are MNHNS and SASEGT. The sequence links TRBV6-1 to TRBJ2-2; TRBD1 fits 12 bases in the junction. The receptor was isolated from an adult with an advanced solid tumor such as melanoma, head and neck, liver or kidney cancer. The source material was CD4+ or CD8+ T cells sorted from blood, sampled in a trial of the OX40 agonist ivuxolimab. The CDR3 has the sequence CASRAGTGGPGELFF. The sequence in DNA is TGTGCCAGCAGGGCCGGGACAGGGGGCCCCGGGGAGCTGTTTTTT.